This TCR beta chain was recorded in a study of blood T cell repertoires in COVID-19. For the study at large: Whether acute or convalescent, the COVID-19 samples came from the United States, Italy and Spain. Sources were T cells, B-cell-depleted T cells, or PBMCs; the material itself was cDNA or gDNA.

The CDR3 contains 16 residues. Germline V gene data show CDR1 as MNHEY and CDR2 as SMNVEV (reference sequence). V shed 4 bases and J 6 bases; nucleotides not matched to a gene: 13. Original processing notes: Cell counts per sample came from amplifying reference gene primers. Assay used: immunoSEQ multiplex PCR; TCRdb lists only in-frame clones, some missing. V, J and clone size are taken as reported in that table, and D and trimming were inferred from the DNA itself. The sample consists of approximately 73,000 clones, around nine tenths of them appearing once. The sequence derives from a woman in her fifties or sixties with acute or convalescent COVID-19. Specimen: peripheral blood. The chain links TRBV27 to TRBJ2-3; 7 bases are shared with TRBD1. CDR3 sequence: CASSSLEAGGRDTQYF. The DNA of the CDR3 is TGTGCCAGCAGTTCCCTGGAGGCAGGGGGTCGGGATACGCAGTATTTT.